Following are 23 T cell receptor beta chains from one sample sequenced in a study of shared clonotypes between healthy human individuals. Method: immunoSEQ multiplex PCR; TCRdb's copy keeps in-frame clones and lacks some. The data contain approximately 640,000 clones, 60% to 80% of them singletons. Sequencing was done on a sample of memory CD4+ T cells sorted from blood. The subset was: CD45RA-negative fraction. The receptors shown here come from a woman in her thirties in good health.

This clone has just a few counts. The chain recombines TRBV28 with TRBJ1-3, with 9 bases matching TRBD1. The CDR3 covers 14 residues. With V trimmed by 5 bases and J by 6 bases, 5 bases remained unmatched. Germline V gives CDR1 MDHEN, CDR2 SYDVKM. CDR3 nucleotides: TGTGCCAGCAGTCAGCGGACAGGGGTAAACACCATATATTTT. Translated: CASSQRTGVNTIYF.

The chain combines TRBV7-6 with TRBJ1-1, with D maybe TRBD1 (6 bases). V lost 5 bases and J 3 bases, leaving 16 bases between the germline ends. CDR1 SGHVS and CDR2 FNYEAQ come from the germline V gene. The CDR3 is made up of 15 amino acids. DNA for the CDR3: TGTGCCAGCAGCCTCGGCGGGGGGCACGACACTGAAGCTTTCTTT. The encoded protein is CASSLGGGHDTEAFF. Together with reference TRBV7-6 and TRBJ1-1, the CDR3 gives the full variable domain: GAGVSQSPRYKVTKRGQDVALRCDPISGHVSLYWYRQALGQGPEFLTYFNYEAQQDKSGLPNDRFSAERPEGSISTLTIQRTEQRDSAMYRCASSLGGGHDTEAFFGQGTRLTVV.

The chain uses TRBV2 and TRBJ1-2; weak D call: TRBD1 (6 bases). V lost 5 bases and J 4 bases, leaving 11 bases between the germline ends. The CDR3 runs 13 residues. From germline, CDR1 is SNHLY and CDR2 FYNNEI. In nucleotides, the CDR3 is TGTGCCAGCAGTACACAGGGTGCCTATGGCTACACCTTC. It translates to CASSTQGAYGYTF.

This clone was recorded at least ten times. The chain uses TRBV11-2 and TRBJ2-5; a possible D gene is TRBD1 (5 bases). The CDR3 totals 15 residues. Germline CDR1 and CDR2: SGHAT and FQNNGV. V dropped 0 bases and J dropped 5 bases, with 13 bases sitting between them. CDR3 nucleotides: TGTGCCAGCAGCTTAGATCTCGGCAGGGTCGAGACCCAGTACTTC. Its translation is CASSLDLGRVETQYF. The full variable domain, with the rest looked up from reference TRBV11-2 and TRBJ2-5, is EAGVAQSPRYKIIEKRQSVAFWCNPISGHATLYWYQQILGQGPKLLIQFQNNGVVDDSQLPKDRFSAERLKGVDSTLKIQPAKLEDSAVYLCASSLDLGRVETQYFGPGTRLLVL.

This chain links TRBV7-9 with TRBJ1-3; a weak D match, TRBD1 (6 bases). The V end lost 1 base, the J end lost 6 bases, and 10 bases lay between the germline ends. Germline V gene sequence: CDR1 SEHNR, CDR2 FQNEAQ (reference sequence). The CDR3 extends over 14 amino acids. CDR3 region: CASSLGAGVNTIYF. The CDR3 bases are TGTGCCAGCAGCTTAGGTGCAGGGGTAAACACCATATATTTT.

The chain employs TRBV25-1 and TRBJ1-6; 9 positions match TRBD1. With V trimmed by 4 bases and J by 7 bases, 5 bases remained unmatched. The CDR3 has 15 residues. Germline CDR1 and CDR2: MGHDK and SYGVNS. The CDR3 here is CASSGTGTGNSPLHF. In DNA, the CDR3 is TGTGCCAGCAGTGGAACCGGGACAGGGAATTCACCCCTCCACTTT. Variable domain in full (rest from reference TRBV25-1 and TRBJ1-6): EADIYQTPRYLVIGTGKKITLECSQTMGHDKMYWYQQDPGMELHLIHYSYGVNSTEKGDLSSESTVSRIRTEHFPLTLESARPSHTSQYLCASSGTGTGNSPLHFGNGTRLTVT.

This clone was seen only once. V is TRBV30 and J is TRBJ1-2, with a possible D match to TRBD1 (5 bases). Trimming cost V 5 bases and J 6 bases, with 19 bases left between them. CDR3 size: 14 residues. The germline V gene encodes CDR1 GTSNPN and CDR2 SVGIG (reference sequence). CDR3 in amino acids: CAWSLLGRVNGYTF. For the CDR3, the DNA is TGTGCCTGGTCCCTCCTGGGCAGGGTAAATGGCTACACCTTC.

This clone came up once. The CDR3, as DNA: TGTGCCAGCAGTGCTAGCGGGAGTTTCCATGAGCAGTTCTTC. This encodes CASSASGSFHEQFF. The V call is TRBV2, the J call TRBJ2-1; 10 bases align to TRBD2. The CDR3 has 14 amino acids. Losses at the gene ends were 4 bases for V and 8 bases for J; bases not matched to a gene: 5. Germline CDR1 SNHLY, CDR2 FYNNEI.

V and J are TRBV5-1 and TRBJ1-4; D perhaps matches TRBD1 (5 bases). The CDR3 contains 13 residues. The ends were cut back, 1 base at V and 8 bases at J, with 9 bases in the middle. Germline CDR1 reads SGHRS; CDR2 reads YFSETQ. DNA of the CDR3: TGCGCCAGCAGCTTGTTGGGGGAAGAAAAACTGTTTTTT. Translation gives CASSLLGEEKLFF. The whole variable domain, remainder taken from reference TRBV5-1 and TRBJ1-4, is KAGVTQTPRYLIKTRGQQVTLSCSPISGHRSVSWYQQTPGQGLQFLFEYFSETQRNKGNFPGRFSGRQFSNSRSEMNVSTLELGDSALYLCASSLLGEEKLFFGSGTQLSVL.

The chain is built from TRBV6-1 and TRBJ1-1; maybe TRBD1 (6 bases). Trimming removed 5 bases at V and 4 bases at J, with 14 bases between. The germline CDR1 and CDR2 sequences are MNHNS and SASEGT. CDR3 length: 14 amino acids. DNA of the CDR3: TGTGCCAGCAGTCCGGGGGCTAGGGGCACTGAAGCTTTCTTT. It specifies CASSPGARGTEAFF.

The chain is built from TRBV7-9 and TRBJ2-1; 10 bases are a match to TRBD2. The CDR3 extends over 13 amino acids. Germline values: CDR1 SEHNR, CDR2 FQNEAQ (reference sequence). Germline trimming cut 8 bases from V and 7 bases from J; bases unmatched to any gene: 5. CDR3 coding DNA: TGTGCCAGCCATAGCGGGAGGTCAAATGAGCAGTTCTTC. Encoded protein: CASHSGRSNEQFF.

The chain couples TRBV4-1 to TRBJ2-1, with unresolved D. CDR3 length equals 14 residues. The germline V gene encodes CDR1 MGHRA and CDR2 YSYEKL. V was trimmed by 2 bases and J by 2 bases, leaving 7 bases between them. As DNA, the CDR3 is TGCGCCAGCAGCCAACCAGGCACCTACAATGAGCAGTTCTTC. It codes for CASSQPGTYNEQFF.

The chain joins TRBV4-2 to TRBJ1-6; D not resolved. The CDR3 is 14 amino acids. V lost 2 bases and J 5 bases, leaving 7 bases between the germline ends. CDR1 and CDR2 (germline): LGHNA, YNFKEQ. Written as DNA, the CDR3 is TGTGCCAGCAGCCAACGGCAGGATAATTCACCCCTCCACTTT. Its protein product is CASSQRQDNSPLHF.

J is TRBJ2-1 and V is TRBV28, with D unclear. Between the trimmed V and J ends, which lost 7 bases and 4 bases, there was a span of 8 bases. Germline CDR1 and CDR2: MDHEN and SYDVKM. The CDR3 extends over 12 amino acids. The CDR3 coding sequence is TGTGCCAGCACCCGCAGGTACAATGAGCAGTTCTTC. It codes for CASTRRYNEQFF.

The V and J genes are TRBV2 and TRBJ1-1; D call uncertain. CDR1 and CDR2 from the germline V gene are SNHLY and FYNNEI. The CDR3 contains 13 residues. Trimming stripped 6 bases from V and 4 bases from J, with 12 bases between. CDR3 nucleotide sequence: TGTGCCAGCAGACAAGACGGAGGCACTGAAGCTTTCTTT. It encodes CASRQDGGTEAFF.

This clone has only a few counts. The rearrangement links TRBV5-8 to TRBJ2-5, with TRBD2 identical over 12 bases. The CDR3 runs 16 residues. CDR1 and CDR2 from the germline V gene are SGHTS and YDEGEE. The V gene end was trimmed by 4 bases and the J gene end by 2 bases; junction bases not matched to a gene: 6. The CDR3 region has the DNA TGTGCCAGCAGCCGCGGGACTAGCGGGTTACAAGAGACCCAGTACTTC. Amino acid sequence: CASSRGTSGLQETQYF.

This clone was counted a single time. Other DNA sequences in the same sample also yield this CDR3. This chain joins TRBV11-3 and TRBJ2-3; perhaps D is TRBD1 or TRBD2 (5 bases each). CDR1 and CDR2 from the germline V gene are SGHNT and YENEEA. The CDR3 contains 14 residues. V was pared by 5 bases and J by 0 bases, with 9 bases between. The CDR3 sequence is CASSLGRSTDTQYF. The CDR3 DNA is TGTGCCAGCAGCCTGGGACGGAGCACAGATACGCAGTATTTT.

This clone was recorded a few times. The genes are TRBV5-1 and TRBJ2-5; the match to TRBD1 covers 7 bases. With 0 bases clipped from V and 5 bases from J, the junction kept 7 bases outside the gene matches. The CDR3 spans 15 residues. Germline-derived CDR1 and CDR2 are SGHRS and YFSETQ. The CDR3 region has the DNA TGCGCCAGCAGCTTGGGTGACAGGGATGTCGAGACCCAGTACTTC. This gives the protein CASSLGDRDVETQYF.

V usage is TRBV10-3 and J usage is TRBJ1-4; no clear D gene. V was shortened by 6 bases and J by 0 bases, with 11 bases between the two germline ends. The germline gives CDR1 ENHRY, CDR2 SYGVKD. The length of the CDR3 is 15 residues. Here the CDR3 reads CAIRRDDATNEKLFF. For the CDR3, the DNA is TGTGCCATCAGGCGGGATGATGCAACTAATGAAAAACTGTTTTTT.

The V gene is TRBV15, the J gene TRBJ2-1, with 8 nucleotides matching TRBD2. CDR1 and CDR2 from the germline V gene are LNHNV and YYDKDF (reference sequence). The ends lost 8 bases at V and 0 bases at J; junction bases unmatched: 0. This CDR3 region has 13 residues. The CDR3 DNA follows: TGTGCCACCGCGGGGGGCTCCTACAATGAGCAGTTCTTC. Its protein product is CATAGGSYNEQFF.

The CDR3 sequence: CASSPRTGSRAGELFF. DNA for the CDR3: TGTGCCAGCAGCCCGAGGACAGGGAGTAGGGCCGGGGAGCTGTTTTTT. The chain is built from TRBV11-3 and TRBJ2-2, with 8 bases fitting TRBD1. Germline-derived CDR1 and CDR2 are SGHNT and YENEEA. After removal of 5 bases from V and 6 bases from J, the junction contained 11 bases not matched to a gene. This CDR3 is 16 amino acids long.

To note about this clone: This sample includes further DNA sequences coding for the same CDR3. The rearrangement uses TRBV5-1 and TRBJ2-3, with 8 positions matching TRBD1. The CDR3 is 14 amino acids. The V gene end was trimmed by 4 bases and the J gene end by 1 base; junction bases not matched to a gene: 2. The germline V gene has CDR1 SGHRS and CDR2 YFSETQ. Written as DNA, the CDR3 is TGCGCCAGCAGCCCACAGGGGGGCACAGATACGCAGTATTTT. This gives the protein CASSPQGGTDTQYF.

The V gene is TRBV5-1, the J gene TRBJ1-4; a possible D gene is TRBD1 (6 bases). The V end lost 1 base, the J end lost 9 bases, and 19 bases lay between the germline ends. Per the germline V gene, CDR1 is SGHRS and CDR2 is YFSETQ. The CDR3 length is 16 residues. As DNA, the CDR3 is TGCGCCAGCAGCTTGACGGACAGTAAGTCGGCCAAAAAACTGTTTTTT. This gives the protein CASSLTDSKSAKKLFF.